This T cell receptor beta chain was found in a study of T cell changes during pregnancy in multiple sclerosis. Assay: immunoSEQ multiplex PCR; the TCRdb copy retains only in-frame clones and omits some. Here the sample spans 99,000 or so clones, 90% to 95% being singletons. The sequence derives from a female donor with multiple sclerosis, enrolled in a pregnancy study. The source material was peripheral blood, sampled after pregnancy.

The CDR3 DNA follows: TGTGCCAGCAGGCGGGGCTATGAGCAGTTCTTC. Translating gives CASRRGYEQFF. V and J are TRBV19 and TRBJ2-1; possible D gene TRBD2, 6 bases. Trimming stripped 9 bases from V and 8 bases from J, with 11 bases between. This CDR3 region has 11 residues. From germline, CDR1 is LNHDA and CDR2 SQIVND (reference sequence).